One and the same sample provided the 20 T cell receptor beta chains below, sequenced in a study of T cell clonotyping in hematopoietic cell transplantation. Assay: immunoSEQ multiplex PCR; the TCRdb copy retains only in-frame clones and omits some. This sample has roughly 40,000 clones, with around 95% found just once. What was sequenced was peripheral blood mononuclear cells. These receptors all come from a man aged 25 to 45 in good health. Some clones in this sample may be carry-over from other donors' samples.

The chain combines TRBV11-3 with TRBJ2-7, with 9 bases aligning to TRBD1. The CDR3 loop spans 13 amino acids. Germline CDR1 SGHNT, CDR2 YENEEA. V dropped 3 bases and J dropped 5; count of bases not matched to a gene: 2. CDR3 region: CASSFRQGDEQYF. DNA for the CDR3: TGTGCCAGCAGCTTTAGACAGGGGGACGAGCAGTACTTC.

The chain is built from TRBV5-8 and TRBJ1-1; D gene unclear. The CDR3 length is 12 residues. The germline gives CDR1 SGHTS, CDR2 YDEGEE. Trimming took 0 bases from V and 4 from J, leaving 4 bases between them. CDR3 in amino acids: CASSLEGTEAFF. The CDR3 DNA sequence: TGTGCCAGCAGCTTGGAGGGCACTGAAGCTTTCTTT.

The rearrangement joins TRBV4-3 to TRBJ1-1; the match to TRBD1 covers 9 bases. The germline V gene encodes CDR1 LGHNA and CDR2 YSLEER. The CDR3 is 13 amino acids. J lost 8 bases, V lost 4 bases, and 5 bases had no gene match. The CDR3 here is CASSREDRGEAFF. The CDR3 DNA sequence: TGCGCCAGCAGCCGCGAGGACAGGGGAGAAGCTTTCTTT.

This clone was seen once. This chain connects TRBV7-2 to TRBJ2-2; 8 bases align to TRBD1. From germline, CDR1 is SGHTA and CDR2 FQGNSA. The CDR3 covers 14 residues. V dropped 2 bases and J dropped 6; count of bases not matched to a gene: 2. CDR3 residues: CASSLKQGAGELFF. The DNA for the CDR3 is TGTGCCAGCAGCTTAAAACAGGGGGCCGGGGAGCTGTTTTTT.

The genes are TRBV4-3 and TRBJ2-2; the D gene is possibly TRBD1 (6 bases). The germline V gene has CDR1 LGHNA and CDR2 YSLEER. V lost 5 bases to trimming and J lost 1 base, with 14 bases between them. The CDR3 is 16 residues long. Here the CDR3 reads CASSTFMTGNTGELFF. CDR3 sequence (DNA): TGCGCCAGCAGCACTTTCATGACAGGGAACACCGGGGAGCTGTTTTTT.

V usage is TRBV4-1 and J usage is TRBJ1-2, with 9 bases that match TRBD1. CDR3 length: 15 residues. The germline V gene encodes CDR1 MGHRA and CDR2 YSYEKL. Trimming cost V 0 bases and J 4 bases; bases outside gene matches: 3. CDR3 DNA sequence: TGCGCCAGCAGCCAAGAAGGACAGGGGACCTATGGCTACACCTTC. It is translated as CASSQEGQGTYGYTF.

The chain is built from TRBV7-2 and TRBJ2-7; unclear D gene. V shed 1 base and J shed 3 bases, with 4 bases lying between them. The CDR3 covers 12 residues. CDR1 is SGHTA, CDR2 FQGNSA, per germline. The CDR3 here is CASSLVGYEQYF. For the CDR3, the DNA is TGTGCCAGCAGCTTAGTAGGCTACGAGCAGTACTTC.

The chain has TRBV4-1 and TRBJ1-2; D ambiguous. The CDR3 has 13 amino acids. Germline CDR1 MGHRA, CDR2 YSYEKL. The ends were cut back, 2 bases at V and 4 bases at J, with 8 bases in the middle. The CDR3 sequence is CASSQNLGYGYTF. The CDR3 nucleotides read TGCGCCAGCAGCCAAAACCTGGGCTATGGCTACACCTTC.

V and J are TRBV4-2 and TRBJ2-5, with 7 nucleotides matching TRBD2. V trimming: 0 bases; J trimming: 5 bases; junction bases outside the gene matches: 9. The CDR3 contains 16 residues. From germline, CDR1 is LGHNA and CDR2 YNFKEQ. Written as DNA, the CDR3 is TGTGCCAGCAGCCAAGAGTCGGTCGGGGGGAGGGAGACCCAGTACTTC. Its protein product is CASSQESVGGRETQYF.

As to this clone: The same CDR3 arises from other DNA sequences in this sample as well. This chain links TRBV6-1 with TRBJ2-6; 8 bases fit TRBD1. V dropped 6 bases and J dropped 2; count of bases not matched to a gene: 0. The CDR3 has 14 residues. The germline V gene has CDR1 MNHNS and CDR2 SASEGT. CDR3 protein: CASRTGAGANVLTF. CDR3 DNA: TGTGCCAGCAGGACAGGGGCTGGGGCCAACGTCCTGACTTTC.

This chain links TRBV7-3 with TRBJ2-7; maybe TRBD2 (5 bases). Trimming took off 2 bases at V and 2 bases at J, with 7 bases between the two ends. Looked up from germline, CDR1 is SGHTA and CDR2 is FQGTGA. The CDR3 extends over 13 amino acids. The CDR3 DNA reads as TGTGCCAGCAGCTTAGACTATCCCTACGAGCAGTACTTC. This codes for CASSLDYPYEQYF.

The chain employs TRBV19 and TRBJ1-1; D perhaps matches TRBD1 (6 bases). V was clipped by 4 bases and J by 3 bases, with 12 bases between them. Germline loops: CDR1 LNHDA, CDR2 SQIVND (reference sequence). This CDR3 spans 14 amino acids. The CDR3 protein is CASSTRTAYTEAFF. The CDR3 coding sequence is TGTGCCAGTAGTACCCGGACAGCCTACACTGAAGCTTTCTTT.

V gene TRBV5-4 combines with J gene TRBJ2-2; D unresolved. Trimming stripped 0 bases from V and 0 bases from J, with 6 bases between. CDR1 is SGHNT and CDR2 is YYREEE in the germline V gene (reference sequence). The CDR3 totals 15 residues. DNA for the CDR3: TGTGCCAGCAGCTTGGAATGGGCGAACACCGGGGAGCTGTTTTTT. This sequence encodes CASSLEWANTGELFF.

The rearrangement joins TRBV7-9 to TRBJ2-1; TRBD2 matches at 9 bases. The CDR3 consists of 16 residues. V lost 2 bases and J lost 4; bases outside the gene matches: 6. Germline CDR1 is SEHNR and CDR2 is FQNEAQ (reference sequence). The CDR3 DNA is TGTGCCAGCAGCTTAAGCTGGCGGGAGGGGTACAATGAGCAGTTCTTC. Protein product: CASSLSWREGYNEQFF.

The chain links TRBV9 to TRBJ2-7; D may match TRBD1 or TRBD2 (5 bases each). The V gene's germline CDR1 is SGDLS and CDR2 YYNGEE. Between the trimmed V and J ends, which lost 3 bases and 4 bases, there was a span of 14 bases. The CDR3 length is 14 residues. CDR3 region: CASSAGRDGYEQYF. The DNA of the CDR3 is TGTGCCAGCAGCGCGGGCCGGGACGGATACGAGCAGTACTTC.

The genes are TRBV5-6 and TRBJ1-1; 10 bases map to TRBD1. CDR1 and CDR2 from the germline V gene are SGHDT and YYEEEE. This CDR3 is 15 amino acids long. The V segment lost 4 bases and the J segment 1 base; nucleotides outside the gene matches: 4. CDR3 sequence (DNA): TGTGCCAGCAGCCGGAGGGACAGGGGGAACACTGAAGCTTTCTTT. Translated, it gives CASSRRDRGNTEAFF.

This chain uses TRBV4-2 with TRBJ2-3; 13 positions agree with TRBD2. The ends lost 3 bases at V and 2 bases at J; junction bases unmatched: 5. Germline V gives CDR1 LGHNA, CDR2 YNFKEQ. The CDR3 length is 17 residues. CDR3 sequence: CASSQQLAGGHTDTQYF. CDR3 in DNA: TGTGCCAGCAGCCAGCAACTAGCGGGGGGGCACACAGATACGCAGTATTTT.

This rearrangement joins TRBV30 to TRBJ1-2, with TRBD1 matching 7 bases. The CDR3 runs to 13 residues. Germline CDR1 reads GTSNPN; CDR2 reads SVGIG (reference sequence). With 8 bases clipped from V and 8 bases from J, the junction kept 14 bases outside the gene matches. The CDR3 loop reads CALLQGIRNGYTF. In DNA form, the CDR3 reads TGTGCCCTCCTACAGGGGATTCGTAACGGCTACACCTTC.

CDR3 in amino acids: CASSVGQSGTEAFF. The CDR3 DNA is TGTGCCAGTAGTGTGGGGCAATCGGGGACTGAAGCTTTCTTT. The gene calls are TRBV19 and TRBJ1-1, with D possibly TRBD1 on 5 matching bases. Germline-derived CDR1 and CDR2 are LNHDA and SQIVND (reference sequence). The CDR3 sequence is 14 residues long. Trimming removed 5 bases at V and 5 bases at J, with 15 bases between. Filled out from reference TRBV19 and TRBJ1-1, the complete variable domain reads DGGITQSPKYLFRKEGQNVTLSCEQNLNHDAMYWYRQDPGQGLRLIYYSQIVNDFQKGDIAEGYSVSREKKESFPLTVTSAQKNPTAFYLCASSVGQSGTEAFFGQGTRLTVV.

The chain joins TRBV5-1 to TRBJ2-4; TRBD1 is a possible D gene (6 bases). The V end lost 5 bases, the J end lost 6 bases, and 15 bases lay between the germline ends. This CDR3 is built from 14 residues. CDR1 is SGHRS, CDR2 YFSETQ, per germline. CDR3 sequence: CASREQGTPNIQYF. As DNA, the CDR3 is TGCGCCAGCAGGGAACAGGGTACTCCAAACATTCAGTACTTC.